What follows is one T cell receptor (beta chain) and its context. The antigen is not known. This sample is part of a study of regulatory T cells in long-lasting Graves disease. Findings of the study overall: TRBV28, TRBJ1-2 and TRBJ2-5 emerged as the favored segments in persistent disease.

The V and J ends lost 1 base and 4 bases respectively, with 10 bases between them. The CDR3 has 15 residues. CDR1 and CDR2 from the germline V gene are SEHNR and FQNEAQ (reference sequence). Sequencing libraries for TCR beta were prepared with iRepertoire HTBI primers and Arm-PCR of CDR3 regions. TCRdb called the multiplex PCR reads again in MiXCR, with one record for every CDR3 protein. This sample carries hundreds of thousands of distinct CDR3 sequences, over 15% of them seen once, and the ten largest clones take roughly 30%. Time point denoted: newly diagnosed GD, antithyroid drugs for less than 3 months. RNA isolated from PBMCs was used to make the TCR library. EDTA tubes received around 9 milliliters of drawn peripheral blood. The sample was also reused in another study, on T cells in Graves' hyperthyroidism and ophthalmopathy.

The rearrangement links TRBV7-9 to TRBJ2-2; D perhaps matches TRBD2 (5 bases). This sequence was found in a man aged 40-49 years with Graves disease. Sequenced material: peripheral blood mononuclear cells (PBMCs), taken at new diagnosis, from a patient treated with antithyroid drugs. The CDR3 region has the DNA TGTGCCAGCAGCTTAGTCTCCGGACTCACCGGGGAGCTGTTTTTT. It codes for CASSLVSGLTGELFF.